A selection of T cell receptor beta chains follows, all from one sample in a study of blood T cell repertoires in COVID-19. Assay used: immunoSEQ multiplex PCR; TCRdb lists only in-frame clones, some missing. The profile covers around 70,000 clones, with 80% appearing a single time and roughly a tenth taken by the ten largest. Source material: peripheral blood. All receptors derive from a human donor in a cohort sampled during active COVID-19. Both conserved end residues are part of each CDR3. D genes are given only for firm matches. Size values are once, few and many counts, or a class for expanded clones, and some rows have none.

CDR3 length	V gene	D gene	clone size	J gene	CDR3 protein	CDR3 DNA
11	TRBV10-3	NA	NA	TRBJ2-7	CAISETYEQYF	TGTGCCATCAGTGAGACTTACGAGCAGTACTTC
15	TRBV10-3	NA	NA	TRBJ1-3	CAISESAVSGNTIYF	TGTGCCATCAGTGAGTCAGCTGTCTCTGGAAACACCATATATTTT
15	TRBV19	NA	NA	TRBJ2-1	CASIPRRSSYNEQFF	TGTGCCAGCATTCCGAGGCGGAGCTCCTACAATGAGCAGTTCTTC
13	TRBV9	NA	few	TRBJ2-7	CASSVGQTYEQYF	TGTGCCAGCAGCGTAGGGCAAACCTACGAGCAGTACTTC
14	TRBV19	TRBD1	NA	TRBJ2-7	CASSRDRGSYEQYF	TGTGCCAGTTCCCGGGACAGAGGCTCCTACGAGCAGTACTTC
17	TRBV6-2/TRBV6-3	TRBD2	once	TRBJ2-4	CASSLTAGGLAKNIQYF	TGTGCCAGCAGCCTAACGGCGGGGGGGCTAGCCAAAAACATTCAGTACTTC
15	TRBV5-1	TRBD1	NA	TRBJ2-7	CASSLWGQGNYEQYF	TGCGCCAGCAGCTTGTGGGGACAGGGAAACTACGAGCAGTACTTC
13	TRBV19	NA	NA	TRBJ2-7	CASSISRAYEQYF	TGTGCCAGTAGTATTAGCAGGGCGTACGAGCAGTACTTC
12	TRBV28	TRBD2	NA	TRBJ2-7	CAIRGGGGEQYF	TGTGCCATCCGGGGGGGCGGGGGCGAGCAGTACTTC
22	TRBV9	TRBD2	NA	TRBJ2-1	CASMDSTNLKDNSGSSYNEQFF	TGTGCCAGCATGGACTCAACTAACTTAAAAGATAATAGCGGGAGCTCCTACAATGAGCAGTTCTTC
11	TRBV20-1	NA	NA	TRBJ2-3	CSGPNRDTQYF	TGCAGTGGTCCCAATCGGGATACGCAGTATTTT
14	TRBV2	NA	NA	TRBJ2-1	CASSRQGLGNEQFF	TGTGCCAGCAGTCGCCAGGGGCTTGGCAATGAGCAGTTCTTC
14	TRBV5-6	NA	few	TRBJ1-5	CASSQSGGDQPQHF	TGTGCCAGCAGCCAGTCGGGGGGCGATCAGCCCCAGCATTTT
14	TRBV27	NA	NA	TRBJ1-1	CASSTRQRNTEAFF	TGTGCCAGCAGTACGCGACAGAGGAACACTGAAGCTTTCTTT
14	TRBV19	NA	few	TRBJ1-2	CASSIFESFSGYTF	TGTGCCAGTAGTATCTTTGAATCCTTTAGTGGCTACACCTTC
13	TRBV7-6	NA	NA	TRBJ1-1	CVSSRLTGTEAFF	TGTGTCAGCAGCCGACTAACAGGGACTGAAGCTTTCTTT
14	TRBV28	NA	NA	TRBJ1-5	CASSVRQGHQPQHF	TGTGCCAGCAGCGTCCGCCAGGGCCATCAGCCCCAGCATTTT
13	TRBV11-2	NA	NA	TRBJ2-7	CASSWGVAYEQYF	TGTGCCAGCAGCTGGGGGGTCGCCTACGAGCAGTACTTC
19	TRBV6-2/TRBV6-3	TRBD1	NA	TRBJ2-7	CASSYTPGQGAPDTYEQYF	TGTGCCAGCAGTTACACCCCGGGACAGGGTGCTCCTGATACCTACGAGCAGTACTTC
14	TRBV27	NA	NA	TRBJ1-1	CASSLAGSNTEAFF	TGTGCCAGCAGTTTGGCAGGGTCGAACACTGAAGCTTTCTTT
14	TRBV11-2	TRBD2	NA	TRBJ2-7	CASSSASGSGEQYF	TGTGCCAGCAGCTCGGCTAGCGGGAGCGGCGAGCAGTACTTC
14	TRBV7-2	TRBD1	NA	TRBJ1-2	CASSPTGASGGYTF	TGTGCCAGCAGCCCCACAGGGGCAAGTGGTGGCTACACCTTC
16	TRBV18	TRBD2	NA	TRBJ2-1	CASSPGGGSSYNEQFF	TGTGCCAGCTCACCAGGCGGCGGGAGCTCCTACAATGAGCAGTTCTTC
13	TRBV15	NA	NA	TRBJ2-7	CATSRQVGIEQYF	TGTGCCACCAGCAGACAAGTCGGGATCGAGCAGTACTTC
14	TRBV5-1	TRBD1	few	TRBJ2-7	CASRPGQGVSEQYF	TGCGCCAGCAGGCCGGGACAGGGGGTTTCCGAGCAGTACTTC
14	TRBV11-1	TRBD2	NA	TRBJ2-7	CASSQRGNSVEQYF	TGTGCCAGCAGCCAGCGGGGGAATTCAGTCGAGCAGTACTTC